Given below is one TCR beta chain in context. These data belong to a study of PD-L1 blockade in urothelial cancer. The table came from immunoSEQ multiplex PCR; TCRdb's copy has only in-frame clones and leaves some out. The sample shows roughly 74,000 clones, roughly 87% of them seen only once. The germline V gene encodes CDR1 SGHNT and CDR2 YYREEE (reference sequence). Trimming at V came to 0 bases and at J to 7 bases, leaving 6 bases not matched to a gene. This CDR3 contains 17 residues. Sequenced here: PBMCs, sampled around atezolizumab (anti-PD-L1) treatment. The chain couples TRBV5-4 to TRBJ2-1, with 14 bases identical to TRBD2. The origin of this receptor is a woman aged 70 to 79 with urothelial cancer. DNA of the CDR3: TGTGCCAGCAGCTTGGGGGGGACTAGCGGGAGCGTAAATGAGCAGTTCTTC. Translating it yields CASSLGGTSGSVNEQFF.